This T cell receptor beta chain was sequenced in a study of T cells after yellow fever vaccination. Points from the study as a whole: Abundant clonotypes (contaminants from the bulk population) could be present in FACS-sorted repertoires.

This clonotype showed up many times. What it recognizes is unknown. Per the germline V gene, CDR1 is PRHDT and CDR2 is FYEKMQ (reference sequence). The CDR3 is made up of 17 amino acids. Trimming stripped 4 bases from V and 2 bases from J, with 19 bases between. For TCR, cDNA came from 5'RACE template switching, which added a universal primer site and UMIs. MiXCR, run by TCRdb on the 5' RACE reads, gives a single entry per CDR3 protein. The top ten clones hold roughly 17% of a sample with 450,000 to 600,000 distinct CDR3 sequences, 17% of them seen once. The TCR was taken from a man aged 18 to 29 who received the YFV17D yellow fever vaccine. Sequenced material: PBMCs, taken about 5 days after the first yellow fever vaccination. The chain combines TRBV13 with TRBJ2-3, with D tentatively TRBD1 (7 bases). CDR3 nucleotide sequence: TGTGCCAGCAGCTCCCGCCCGGAGGGGGCTCACACAGATACGCAGTATTTT. Translated, it gives CASSSRPEGAHTDTQYF.